This TCR beta chain appears in the sequencing data of a study of shared clonotypes between healthy human individuals. Study context: Researchers assigned three CD4 naive, three CD4 memory, two CD8 naive and one CD8 memory plate to each donor.

Assay execution took place at the deep level. Produced via immunoSEQ multiplex PCR; TCRdb's table is partial and in-frame only. In the table there are approximately 980,000 clones, approximately 76% of which are singletons. Whole-study results and caveats: When compared with the clonotypes that were shared by all four sorted-subset donors, the non-shared clonotypes turned out to have lower generation probabilities. Between a few donors, naive CD4 clonotypes were shared at a level of around 5.1%.

The V and J ends lost 4 bases and 1 base respectively, with 10 bases between them. Germline V gene lookup returns CDR1 SGHTA and CDR2 FQGNSA. The CDR3 totals 14 residues. The sample holds one count of this clone. Its specificity is not known. The sample carries other DNA sequences with the same CDR3. The J gene is TRBJ1-1, the V gene TRBV7-2; TRBD1 might be the D (5 bases). The sequenced sample was memory CD4+ T cells sorted from blood. As for subset: CD45RA-negative fraction. The sequence derives from a man between 18 and 35 years old in good health. The CDR3 region is CASSSGTANTEAFF. The CDR3, as DNA: TGTGCCAGCAGCTCCGGGACCGCGAACACTGAAGCTTTCTTT.